The subject of this entry is one TCR beta chain. Its antigen is undetermined. The table came from immunoSEQ multiplex PCR; TCRdb's copy has only in-frame clones and leaves some out. The data hold 13,000 to 15,000 clones, with around three quarters observed a single time. The sample comes from a study of T cell repertoires in ileal Crohn's disease. Turning to the study itself: Patients had a median roughly 7.9-year disease duration, and roughly 32% were active smokers. Operated complications were stricturing disease (approximately 60%) and penetrating disease (roughly 39%).

The CDR3 totals 14 residues. The germline V gene has CDR1 MDHEN and CDR2 SYDVKM. The junction had 10 bases not matched to a gene; V was cut back by 6 bases and J by 7 bases. Notes on the study in general: All patients with clonality above 26.8% had endoscopic recurrence.

This TCR was recovered from an adult with Crohn's disease. Sequences were obtained from ileal tissue. This chain joins TRBV28 and TRBJ1-2; 8 positions agree with TRBD1. The CDR3 spells CASRRRTGGVGYTF. The CDR3 region has the DNA TGTGCCAGCAGACGACGTACAGGGGGGGTTGGCTACACCTTC.